Listed below are T cell receptor beta chains from one sample, sequenced in a study of beta chain features in type 1 diabetes. The data were produced by immunoSEQ multiplex PCR, yet TCRdb's version contains in-frame clones alone and is incomplete. The profile shows some 700,000 clones, roughly 13% of them singletons. Material: naive CD4+ T cells from blood. These receptor sequences come from a man between 18 and 35 years old with type 1 diabetes. The CDR3 runs from the conserved cysteine through the conserved F or W. The D gene is left open where the match is weak. Only part of the rows carry a size: once, few, many, or a class if the clone is expanded.

D gene	V gene	clone size	J gene	CDR3 protein	CDR3 DNA
TRBD1	TRBV6-5	-	TRBJ2-7	CASSRTGGEHEQYF	TGTGCCAGCAGCAGGACAGGGGGTGAACACGAGCAGTACTTC
-	TRBV30	-	TRBJ1-2	CAWSAQGWYGYTF	TGTGCCTGGAGTGCGCAGGGATGGTATGGCTACACCTTC
-	TRBV7-9	few	TRBJ2-1	CASTAGAYNEQFF	TGTGCCAGCACTGCCGGGGCCTACAATGAGCAGTTCTTC
-	TRBV13	few	TRBJ1-6	CASSSFSRSYNSPLHF	TGTGCCAGCAGCTCGTTCTCTAGGTCCTATAATTCACCCCTCCACTTT
-	TRBV4-1	-	TRBJ1-2	CASSRDRGGYTF	TGCGCCAGCAGCCGAGACAGAGGTGGCTACACCTTC
-	TRBV5-4	-	TRBJ2-5	CASSPGGGLGQETQYF	TGTGCCAGCAGCCCTGGGGGAGGCCTAGGACAAGAGACCCAGTACTTC
-	TRBV7-7	-	TRBJ2-5	CASSLAPRAGETQYF	TGTGCTAGCAGCTTAGCGCCGAGGGCAGGGGAGACCCAGTACTTC
-	TRBV25-1	-	TRBJ2-3	CASSELWAGSSTDTQYF	TGTGCCAGCAGTGAATTATGGGCAGGATCTAGCACAGATACGCAGTATTTT
TRBD2	TRBV7-9	few	TRBJ2-3	CASSLEGGGADTQYF	TGTGCCAGCAGCTTAGAGGGCGGGGGAGCGGATACGCAGTATTTT
-	TRBV30	-	TRBJ1-5	CAWSEGGQPQHF	TGTGCCTGGAGTGAGGGTGGACAGCCCCAGCATTTT
TRBD1	TRBV30	few	TRBJ2-2	CAWSAGTGYTGELFF	TGTGCCTGGAGCGCCGGGACAGGGTACACCGGGGAGCTGTTTTTT
-	TRBV30	-	TRBJ1-2	CAWSVSYRSSGYGYTF	TGTGCCTGGAGTGTCTCCTATCGATCGAGTGGCTATGGCTACACCTTC
TRBD2	TRBV7-8	few	TRBJ2-5	CASSFGTTQETQYF	TGTGCCAGCAGCTTCGGGACTACCCAAGAGACCCAGTACTTC
-	TRBV9	few	TRBJ1-6	CASTLDGGNSPLHF	TGTGCCAGCACGCTCGACGGAGGGAATTCACCCCTCCACTTT
TRBD2	TRBV25-1	few	TRBJ2-1	CATAVAGGNSGDEQFF	TGTGCCACCGCCGTAGCGGGGGGAAACAGTGGCGATGAGCAGTTCTTC
-	TRBV5-1	few	TRBJ2-5	CASSTGPQETQYF	TGCGCCAGCAGCACCGGGCCCCAAGAGACCCAGTACTTC
-	TRBV27	few	TRBJ2-7	CASSLSGGIHEQYF	TGTGCCAGCAGTTTATCCGGTGGGATCCACGAGCAGTACTTC
-	TRBV29-1	few	TRBJ1-2	CSVEGGRGYTF	TGCAGCGTTGAAGGCGGAAGGGGCTACACCTTC
-	TRBV2	-	TRBJ1-5	CASSGGGYDNQPQHF	TGTGCCAGCAGTGGGGGGGGCTATGACAATCAGCCCCAGCATTTT
TRBD1	TRBV7-2	-	TRBJ1-1	CASSLRDRVTEAFF	TGTGCCAGCAGCTTACGGGACAGGGTTACTGAAGCTTTCTTT
TRBD1	TRBV10-3	few	TRBJ1-1	CAIKGSGGLTEAFF	TGTGCCATCAAGGGGTCAGGGGGCTTGACTGAAGCTTTCTTT
-	TRBV7-8	-	TRBJ1-3	CASSLIANSGNTIYF	TGTGCCAGCAGCTTAATTGCCAACTCTGGAAACACCATATATTTT
-	TRBV7-3	few	TRBJ2-2	CASSLTGGAGTGELFF	TGTGCCAGCAGCTTAACCGGCGGGGCAGGCACCGGGGAGCTGTTTTTT